This T cell receptor (beta chain) came from a study of radiotherapy plus CTLA-4 blockade in lung cancer. Study as a whole: Of the patients, 15% to 20% showed objective responses and roughly 31% attained disease control.

Trimming cost V 4 bases and J 2 bases; bases outside gene matches: 3. Looked up from germline, CDR1 is SGHRS and CDR2 is YFSETQ. The CDR3 contains 15 residues. Alongside CTLA-4 blockade with ipilimumab, patients with chemo-refractory metastatic non-small-cell lung cancer received focal radiation. Measured with immunoSEQ multiplex PCR; TCRdb has only the in-frame clones, and not every one. The table includes about 82,000 clones, about two thirds detected once. Study results and limitations: Interferon-beta, together with early blood T cell clone dynamics, reportedly best predicted response.

On this clone: What it binds is not known.

The gene calls are TRBV5-1 and TRBJ2-1; 10 positions match TRBD2. The sequence derives from a human donor with non-small cell lung cancer that progressed on radiotherapy plus ipilimumab. The specimen comprised peripheral blood, sampled from a patient treated with radiotherapy plus ipilimumab. In DNA, the CDR3 is TGCGCCAGCAGCCTAGCGGGGGAAGCCTACAATGAGCAGTTCTTC. It codes for CASSLAGEAYNEQFF. Drawing the rest from reference TRBV5-1 and TRBJ2-1, the complete variable domain is KAGVTQTPRYLIKTRGQQVTLSCSPISGHRSVSWYQQTPGQGLQFLFEYFSETQRNKGNFPGRFSGRQFSNSRSEMNVSTLELGDSALYLCASSLAGEAYNEQFFGPGTRLTVL.